The source of this T cell receptor (beta chain) is a study of blood T cell repertoires in COVID-19. Participants spanned ages about 18 to 100 years and resided in roughly 22 US areas. Cohort allocation depended upon clinical history that participants reported. Symptom resolution, clearance, or two negative PCRs marked the recovered donors of Cohort 3. Original analysis: Amplification of reference gene primers was used by the study to estimate nucleated cell counts. Assay: immunoSEQ multiplex PCR; the TCRdb copy retains only in-frame clones and omits some. That table gives V, J and clone size, and the DNA gave D and trimming. The repertoire includes approximately 360,000 clones, 80% to 85% of them detected once, and approximately 5.4% sits in the top ten. There are 14 residues in the CDR3. Germline CDR1 and CDR2: MDHEN and SYDVKM. The trim removed 3 bases at V and 2 bases at J, leaving 1 base unmatched.

This receptor was identified in a woman between 50 and 59 years old who had recovered from COVID-19. The chain links TRBV28 to TRBJ1-5; the match to TRBD1 covers 7 bases. Material: PBMCs or T cells enriched from blood (not recorded which). The CDR3 nucleotides read TGTGCCAGCAGTTTGGGGACAGGCAATCAGCCCCAGCATTTT. It specifies CASSLGTGNQPQHF.